This record looks at one T cell receptor beta chain sequence and its context. Its cognate antigen is unknown. MiXCR, applied by TCRdb to the reads, yields one record per CDR3 protein. The data show roughly 920,000 distinct CDR3 sequences, 31% seen once. This record comes from a study of T cell repertoires in cytomegalovirus infection. Study-wide context: As its CMV epitopes, the study selected recently identified HLA-C-restricted and well-studied HLA-B-restricted targets. Matching HLA type and CMV infection were both indicated by public TCR beta signatures.

CDR1 is MDHEN and CDR2 is SYDVKM in the germline V gene. The length of the CDR3 is 15 residues. The V and J ends lost 5 bases and 6 bases, in that order; junction bases with no gene match: 8. The chain has TRBV28 and TRBJ1-5; 9 nucleotides align to TRBD1. The receptor comes from a human donor in good health (CMV status not recorded). Some clones in this sample may be carry-over from other donors' samples. The specimen was cultured CD8+ T cells from PBMCs, collected from culture after CMV antigen stimulation. Here the CDR3 reads CASSLGQGFRQPQHF. The CDR3 bases are TGTGCCAGCAGTCTGGGACAGGGTTTTCGTCAGCCCCAGCATTTT.